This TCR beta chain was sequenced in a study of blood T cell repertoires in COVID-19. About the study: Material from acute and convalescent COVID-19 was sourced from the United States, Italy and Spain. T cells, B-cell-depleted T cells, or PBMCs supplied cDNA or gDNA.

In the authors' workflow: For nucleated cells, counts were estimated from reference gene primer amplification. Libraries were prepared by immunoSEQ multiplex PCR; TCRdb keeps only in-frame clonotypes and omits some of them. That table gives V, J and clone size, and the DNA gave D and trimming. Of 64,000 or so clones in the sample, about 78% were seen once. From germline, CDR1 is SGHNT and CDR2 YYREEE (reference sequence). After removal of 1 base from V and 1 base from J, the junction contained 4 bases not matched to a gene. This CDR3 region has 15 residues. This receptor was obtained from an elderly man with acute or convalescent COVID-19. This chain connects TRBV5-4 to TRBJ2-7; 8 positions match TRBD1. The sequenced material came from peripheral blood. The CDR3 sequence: CASSLQGAGSYEQYF. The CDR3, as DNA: TGTGCCAGCAGCTTGCAGGGGGCAGGTTCCTACGAGCAGTACTTC. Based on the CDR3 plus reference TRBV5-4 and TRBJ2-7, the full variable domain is ETGVTQSPTHLIKTRGQQVTLRCSSQSGHNTVSWYQQALGQGPQFIFQYYREEENGRGNFPPRFSGLQFPNYSSELNVNALELDDSALYLCASSLQGAGSYEQYFGPGTRLTVT.